This TCR beta chain was recovered during a study of blood T cell repertoires in COVID-19. About the study: There were acute and convalescent COVID-19 samples, and they came from the United States, Italy and Spain.

This clone was found once. Recruitment covered about two dozen US areas and drew participants whose ages spanned 18 to 89 years. Assignment of participants to cohorts was predicated upon participant-reported clinical history. Donors of Cohort 3 who recovered were those that had two negative PCRs, clearance, or symptom resolution. Clones were read by immunoSEQ multiplex PCR, and TCRdb kept only the in-frame ones, dropping some. The sample has 490,000 or so clones; around 87% are singletons. The receptor was isolated from a woman aged 40 to 50 who had recovered from COVID-19. The specimen sequenced was PBMCs or T cells enriched from blood (not recorded which).

CDR3: CASSLDSGSNYGYTF. DNA of the CDR3: TGTGCCAGCAGCTTAGATTCCGGGTCTAACTATGGCTACACCTTC. The chain couples TRBV11-3 to TRBJ1-2, with no clear D. CDR3 length: 15 amino acids. Germline V CDR1 and CDR2: SGHNT, YENEEA. Trimming left V 0 bases short and J 0 bases short, with 8 bases between.